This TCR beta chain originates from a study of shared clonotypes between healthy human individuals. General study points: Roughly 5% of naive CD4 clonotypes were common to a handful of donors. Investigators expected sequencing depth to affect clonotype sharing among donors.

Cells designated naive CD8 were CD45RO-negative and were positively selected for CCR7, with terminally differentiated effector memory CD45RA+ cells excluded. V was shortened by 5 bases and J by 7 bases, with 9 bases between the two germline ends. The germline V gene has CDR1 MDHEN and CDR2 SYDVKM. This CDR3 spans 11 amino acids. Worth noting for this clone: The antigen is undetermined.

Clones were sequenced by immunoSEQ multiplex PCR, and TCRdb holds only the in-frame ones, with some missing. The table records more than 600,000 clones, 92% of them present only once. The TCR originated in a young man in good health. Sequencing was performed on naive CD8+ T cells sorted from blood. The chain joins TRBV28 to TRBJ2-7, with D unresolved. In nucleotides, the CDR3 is TGTGCCAGCAGTCTCCCCCGGGAGCAGTACTTC. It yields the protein CASSLPREQYF.